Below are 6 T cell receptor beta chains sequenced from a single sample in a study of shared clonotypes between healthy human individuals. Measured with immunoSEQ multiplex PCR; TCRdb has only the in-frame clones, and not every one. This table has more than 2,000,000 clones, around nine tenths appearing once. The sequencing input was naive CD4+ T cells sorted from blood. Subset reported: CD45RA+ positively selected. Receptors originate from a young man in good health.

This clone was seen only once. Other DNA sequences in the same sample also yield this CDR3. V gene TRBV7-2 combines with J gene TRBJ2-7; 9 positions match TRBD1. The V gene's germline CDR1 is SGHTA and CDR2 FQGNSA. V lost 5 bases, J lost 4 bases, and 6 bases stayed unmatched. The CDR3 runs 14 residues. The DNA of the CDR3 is TGTGCCAGCAGCCCGGGACAGGGACGATACGAGCAGTACTTC. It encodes CASSPGQGRYEQYF.

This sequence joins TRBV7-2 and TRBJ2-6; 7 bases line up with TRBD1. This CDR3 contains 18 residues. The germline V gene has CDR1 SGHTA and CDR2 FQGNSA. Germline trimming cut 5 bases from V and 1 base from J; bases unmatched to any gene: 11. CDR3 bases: TGTGCCAGCAGCCCCTCGACAGGGTGGGGATCTGGGGCCAACGTCCTGACTTTC. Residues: CASSPSTGWGSGANVLTF.

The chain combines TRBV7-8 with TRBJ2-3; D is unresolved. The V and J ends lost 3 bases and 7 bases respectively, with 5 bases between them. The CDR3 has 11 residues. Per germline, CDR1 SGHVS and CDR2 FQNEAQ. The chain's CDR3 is CASSFTHTQYF. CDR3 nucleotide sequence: TGTGCCAGCAGCTTTACTCATACGCAGTATTTT.

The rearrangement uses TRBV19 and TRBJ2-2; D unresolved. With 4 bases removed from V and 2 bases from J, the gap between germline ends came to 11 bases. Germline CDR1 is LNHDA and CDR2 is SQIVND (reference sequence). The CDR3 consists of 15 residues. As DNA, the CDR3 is TGTGCCAGTAGTAGGGCTGGGGTTAACACCGGGGAGCTGTTTTTT. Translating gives CASSRAGVNTGELFF.

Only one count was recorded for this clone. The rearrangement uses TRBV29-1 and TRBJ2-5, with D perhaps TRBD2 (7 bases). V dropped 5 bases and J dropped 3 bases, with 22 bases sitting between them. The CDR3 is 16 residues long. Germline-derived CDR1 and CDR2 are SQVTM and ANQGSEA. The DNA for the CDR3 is TGCAGCGTTTTTGGGGTGGGGGGGCGAGTGAAAGAGACCCAGTACTTC. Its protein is CSVFGVGGRVKETQYF.

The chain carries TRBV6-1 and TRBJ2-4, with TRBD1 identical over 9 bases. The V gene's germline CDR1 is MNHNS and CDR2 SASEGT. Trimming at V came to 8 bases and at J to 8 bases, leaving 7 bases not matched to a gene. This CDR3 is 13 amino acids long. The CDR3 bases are TGTGCCAGCTCACGACAGGGGGGGGACATTCAGTACTTC. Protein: CASSRQGGDIQYF.